This T cell receptor (beta chain) derives from a study of blood T cell repertoires in COVID-19. Study context: Samples of COVID-19 (acute and convalescent) were obtained from the United States, Italy and Spain. The cDNA or gDNA used as material had been derived from T cells, B-cell-depleted T cells, or PBMCs.

The CDR3 totals 13 residues. The V gene lost 4 bases and the J gene lost 8 bases, with 15 bases spanning the gap. The germline gives CDR1 SGDLS, CDR2 YYNGEE. Study processing details: Estimates of nucleated cell counts were drawn from the amplification of reference gene primers. The table came from immunoSEQ multiplex PCR; TCRdb's copy has only in-frame clones and leaves some out. V, J and clone size were drawn from that table, and D and trimming were deduced from the DNA. This table has approximately 190,000 clones, 83% appearing once. The sequenced sample consisted of peripheral blood. The chain combines TRBV9 with TRBJ1-1; D might be TRBD1 (5 bases). The sequence was obtained from a woman aged 40 to 55 with acute or convalescent COVID-19. The CDR3 spells CASSLRTGGEAFF. CDR3 in DNA: TGTGCCAGCAGCCTTCGAACCGGGGGAGAAGCTTTCTTT.